The 11 T cell receptor beta chains below were found in one sample sequenced in a study of shared clonotypes between healthy human individuals. Only in-frame clones appear in the TCRdb table, and some are missing; sequencing was by immunoSEQ multiplex PCR. The sample lists 1.5 million to 2.5 million clones, about 95% occurring once. Terminally differentiated effector memory CD45RA+ cells were excluded by CCR7 positive selection of CD45RO-negative cells. Sequenced material: naive CD8+ T cells sorted from blood. All receptors come from a man between 18 and 35 years old in good health.

Concerning this clone: The same CDR3 is also encoded by other DNA sequences in this sample. The chain recombines TRBV11-2 with TRBJ2-1; 7 bases align to TRBD2. Germline V lookup: CDR1 SGHAT, CDR2 FQNNGV. The CDR3 is made up of 15 amino acids. The V and J ends lost 2 bases and 4 bases, in that order; junction bases with no gene match: 5. CDR3 region: CASSLTSGVYNEQFF. The DNA of the CDR3 is TGTGCCAGCAGCTTAACGAGCGGGGTATACAATGAGCAGTTCTTC.

Only one count was recorded for this clone. The V call is TRBV28, the J call TRBJ2-7; 7 nucleotides line up with TRBD1. With 4 bases clipped from V and 1 base from J, the junction kept 7 bases outside the gene matches. CDR3 size: 15 residues. CDR1 and CDR2 (germline): MDHEN, SYDVKM. The CDR3 nucleotides read TGTGCCAGCAGTTACTACAGGGGCCCTTCCTACGAGCAGTACTTC. Its translation: CASSYYRGPSYEQYF.

A note on this clone: The identical CDR3 is also encoded by other nucleotide sequences in the sample. V usage is TRBV9 and J usage is TRBJ2-5; tentatively, D is TRBD1 or TRBD2 (6 bases each). Trimming left V 1 base short and J 2 bases short, with 12 bases between. This CDR3 comprises 15 residues. In germline, CDR1 is SGDLS, CDR2 YYNGEE. The CDR3 sequence: CASSVLGGGQETQYF. In nucleotides, the CDR3 is TGTGCCAGCAGCGTACTAGGGGGAGGACAAGAGACCCAGTACTTC.

Details on this clone: Distinct nucleotide sequences in the sample also encode this CDR3. The chain couples TRBV7-2 to TRBJ2-7; 7 bases fit TRBD2. This CDR3 spans 14 amino acids. From germline, CDR1 is SGHTA and CDR2 FQGNSA. Unmatched junction bases numbered 2, after V lost 3 bases and J lost 0 bases. CDR3 nucleotides: TGTGCCAGCAGCTTTGGCGGGAGCTCCTACGAGCAGTACTTC. Protein sequence: CASSFGGSSYEQYF.

This clone appeared a single time. The chain joins TRBV27 to TRBJ2-7; 11 nucleotides align to TRBD1. The V segment lost 5 bases and the J segment 2 bases; nucleotides outside the gene matches: 5. CDR1 and CDR2 (germline): MNHEY, SMNVEV (reference sequence). The CDR3 has 15 amino acids. The CDR3 sequence: CASSLGQGGTYEQYF. The CDR3 DNA reads TGTGCCAGCAGTCTGGGACAGGGGGGTACCTACGAGCAGTACTTC.

This clone was counted a single time. The chain couples TRBV6-6 to TRBJ2-5; no reliable D call. This CDR3 comprises 14 residues. Trimming shortened V by 0 bases and J by 4 bases, and 9 bases separated the two germline ends. The V gene's germline CDR1 is MNHNY and CDR2 SVGAGI (reference sequence). This CDR3 is CASSYSKGLETQYF. For the CDR3, the DNA is TGTGCCAGCAGTTACTCAAAGGGTCTAGAGACCCAGTACTTC.

On this clone itself: Other DNA sequences within the sample encode an identical CDR3. The chain recombines TRBV9 with TRBJ1-5; tentative D call: TRBD1 (6 bases). The CDR3 runs to 14 residues. Germline V gene lookup returns CDR1 SGDLS and CDR2 YYNGEE. The germline V and J ends were trimmed by 4 bases and 1 base, with 9 bases remaining between them. CDR3 amino acids: CASSLGGSNQPQHF. DNA of the CDR3: TGTGCCAGCAGCCTAGGGGGGAGCAATCAGCCCCAGCATTTT.

The chain links TRBV14 to TRBJ2-7; no reliable D call. The germline V gene has CDR1 SGHDN and CDR2 FVKESK. With 1 base removed from V and 12 bases from J, the gap between germline ends came to 16 bases. The CDR3 extends over 13 amino acids. The CDR3 spells CASSQVNLGSLYF. The CDR3 DNA is TGTGCCAGCAGCCAAGTAAACTTAGGCTCCCTGTACTTC.

A single count supports this clone. The chain combines TRBV7-8 with TRBJ1-4; D is possibly TRBD1 (6 bases). Trimming removed 4 bases from V and 5 bases from J, with 8 bases in between. Germline V gives CDR1 SGHVS, CDR2 FQNEAQ. The CDR3 length is 13 residues. CDR3 residues: CASSSTGNEKLFF. CDR3 DNA sequence: TGTGCCAGCAGCTCTACAGGGAATGAAAAACTGTTTTTT.

V and J are TRBV25-1 and TRBJ1-1, with a weak D call TRBD1 (5 bases). The V and J ends lost 3 bases and 11 bases respectively, with 19 bases between them. The CDR3 consists of 14 residues. CDR1 and CDR2 from the germline V gene are MGHDK and SYGVNS. CDR3 sequence: CASSDSGQLFGAFF. CDR3 nucleotide sequence: TGTGCCAGCAGTGACTCTGGACAACTATTCGGGGCTTTCTTT.

In regard to this clone: The sample holds other DNA sequences that translate to the same CDR3. The V gene is TRBV7-9, the J gene TRBJ2-6; D is unclear. The germline V gene has CDR1 SEHNR and CDR2 FQNEAQ (reference sequence). Between the trimmed V and J ends, which lost 5 bases and 4 bases, there was a span of 6 bases. This CDR3 contains 13 residues. The CDR3, as DNA: TGTGCCAGCAGCCCCCCCGGGGCCAACGTCCTGACTTTC. Translated, it gives CASSPPGANVLTF.